The 2 T cell receptor beta chains given below trace back to one sample, sequenced in a study of T cell repertoires in cytomegalovirus infection. Each CDR3 protein is one row after TCRdb ran MiXCR on the reads. The sample lists 450,000 to 550,000 distinct CDR3 sequences, more than 15% occurring once. Sample: CD8+ T cells from PBMCs. Source of these receptors: a human donor in good health (CMV status not recorded). Some clones in this sample may be carry-over from other donors' samples.

This clonotype appeared a few times. The DNA of the CDR3 is TGTGCCAGCAGCCCCTCAGCAGGGGGGCCCTATGAGCAGTTCTTC. Translation gives CASSPSAGGPYEQFF. The chain has TRBV11-2 and TRBJ2-1, with a possible D match to TRBD1 (7 bases). Germline CDR1 SGHAT, CDR2 FQNNGV. Trimming pared 5 bases from V and 8 bases from J, leaving 19 bases between. The CDR3 has 15 residues.

This clonotype appeared a single time. The chain uses TRBV7-9 and TRBJ2-7; 10 bases map to TRBD1. The CDR3 covers 15 residues. The V gene end was trimmed by 5 bases and the J gene end by 5 bases; junction bases not matched to a gene: 9. Per germline, CDR1 SEHNR and CDR2 FQNEAQ (reference sequence). The CDR3 DNA follows: TGTGCCAGCAGCGAATGTCCTGGGACAGGGGACGAGCAGTACTTC. Protein product: CASSECPGTGDEQYF.